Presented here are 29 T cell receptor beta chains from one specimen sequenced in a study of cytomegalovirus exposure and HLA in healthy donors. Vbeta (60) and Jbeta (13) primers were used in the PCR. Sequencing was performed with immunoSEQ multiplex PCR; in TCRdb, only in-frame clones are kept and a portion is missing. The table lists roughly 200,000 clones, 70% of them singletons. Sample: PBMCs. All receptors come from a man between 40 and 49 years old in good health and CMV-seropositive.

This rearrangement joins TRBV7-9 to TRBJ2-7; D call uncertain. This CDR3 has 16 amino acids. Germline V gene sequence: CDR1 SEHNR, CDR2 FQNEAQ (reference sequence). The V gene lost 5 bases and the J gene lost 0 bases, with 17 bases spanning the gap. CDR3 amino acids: CASSPSPTYVSYEQYF. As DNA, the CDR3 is TGTGCCAGCAGCCCCTCCCCCACCTACGTCTCCTACGAGCAGTACTTC. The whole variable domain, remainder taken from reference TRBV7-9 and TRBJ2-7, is DTGVSQNPRHKITKRGQNVTFRCDPISEHNRLYWYRQTLGQGPEFLTYFQNEAQLEKSRLLSDRFSAERPKGSFSTLEIQRTEQGDSAMYLCASSPSPTYVSYEQYFGPGTRLTVT.

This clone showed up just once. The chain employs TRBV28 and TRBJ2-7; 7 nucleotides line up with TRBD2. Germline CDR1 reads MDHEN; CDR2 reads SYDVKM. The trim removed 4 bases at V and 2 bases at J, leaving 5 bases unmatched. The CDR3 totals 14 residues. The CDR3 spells CASSWGEGPYEQYF. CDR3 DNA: TGTGCCAGCAGTTGGGGGGAGGGTCCCTACGAGCAGTACTTC.

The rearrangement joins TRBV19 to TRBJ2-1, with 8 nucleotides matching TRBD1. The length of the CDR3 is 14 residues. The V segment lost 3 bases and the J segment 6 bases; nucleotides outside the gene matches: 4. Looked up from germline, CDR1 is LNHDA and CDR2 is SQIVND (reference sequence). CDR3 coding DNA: TGTGCCAGTAGTATTGGAGACAGGGGCAATGAGCAGTTCTTC. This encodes CASSIGDRGNEQFF.

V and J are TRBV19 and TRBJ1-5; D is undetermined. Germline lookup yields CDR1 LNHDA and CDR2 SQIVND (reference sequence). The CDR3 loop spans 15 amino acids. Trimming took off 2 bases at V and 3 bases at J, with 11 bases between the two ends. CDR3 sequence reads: CASSINAAYNQPQHF. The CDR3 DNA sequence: TGTGCCAGTAGTATAAATGCTGCGTACAATCAGCCCCAGCATTTT.

The CDR3 nucleotides read TGTGCCAGCAGTTCAATTGATGGCTACACCTTC. Translated, it gives CASSSIDGYTF. This chain links TRBV6-5 with TRBJ1-2; D remains unclear. Trimming cost V 4 bases and J 6 bases, with 6 bases left between them. This CDR3 spans 11 amino acids. CDR1 is MNHEY and CDR2 is SVGAGI in the germline V gene.

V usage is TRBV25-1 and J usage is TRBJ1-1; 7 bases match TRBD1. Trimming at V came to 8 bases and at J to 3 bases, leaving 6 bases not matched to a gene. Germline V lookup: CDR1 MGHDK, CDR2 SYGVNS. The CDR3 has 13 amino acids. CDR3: CASGRGLDTEAFF. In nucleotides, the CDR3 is TGTGCCAGCGGCAGGGGGTTGGACACTGAAGCTTTCTTT.

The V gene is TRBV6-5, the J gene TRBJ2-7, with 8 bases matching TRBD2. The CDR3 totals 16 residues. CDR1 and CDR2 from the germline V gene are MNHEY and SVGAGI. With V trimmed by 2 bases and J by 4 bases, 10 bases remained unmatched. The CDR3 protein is CASSYLRGGQVYEQYF. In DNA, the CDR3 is TGTGCCAGCAGTTACCTCCGGGGGGGGCAGGTTTACGAGCAGTACTTC.

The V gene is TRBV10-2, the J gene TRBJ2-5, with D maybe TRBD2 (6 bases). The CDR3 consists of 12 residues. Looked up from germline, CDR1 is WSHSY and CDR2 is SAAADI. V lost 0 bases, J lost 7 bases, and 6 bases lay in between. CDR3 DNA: TGCGCCAGCAGTGAGTCGGGGGGGACCCAGTACTTC. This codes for CASSESGGTQYF.

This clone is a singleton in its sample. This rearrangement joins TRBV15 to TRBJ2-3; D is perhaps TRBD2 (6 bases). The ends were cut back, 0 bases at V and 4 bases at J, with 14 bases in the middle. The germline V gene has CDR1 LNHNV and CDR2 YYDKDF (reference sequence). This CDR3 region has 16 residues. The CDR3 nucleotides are TGTGCCACCAGCAGAGAGGGACTTAGCGCGGCAGATACGCAGTATTTT. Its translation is CATSREGLSAADTQYF.

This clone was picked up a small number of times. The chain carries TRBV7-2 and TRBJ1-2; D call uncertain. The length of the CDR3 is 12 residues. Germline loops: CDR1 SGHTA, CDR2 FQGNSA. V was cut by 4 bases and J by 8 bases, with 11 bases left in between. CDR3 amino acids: CASSSSNMGYTF. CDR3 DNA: TGTGCCAGCAGCTCCTCAAACATGGGCTACACCTTC.

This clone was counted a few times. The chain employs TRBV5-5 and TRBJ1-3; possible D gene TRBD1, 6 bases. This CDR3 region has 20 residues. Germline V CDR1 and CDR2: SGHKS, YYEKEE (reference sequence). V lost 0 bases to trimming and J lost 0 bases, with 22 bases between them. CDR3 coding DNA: TGTGCCAGCAGCTTGGACCTCTATCCCGACAGGCGACCCTCTGGAAACACCATATATTTT. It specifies CASSLDLYPDRRPSGNTIYF.

This CDR3 is CASRGDISNYGYTF. For the CDR3, the DNA is TGTGCCAGCAGGGGGGACATTTCTAACTATGGCTACACCTTC. The J gene is TRBJ1-2, the V gene TRBV2, with D possibly being TRBD1 (6 bases). Trimming took off 6 bases at V and 0 bases at J, with 11 bases between the two ends. Germline-derived CDR1 and CDR2 are SNHLY and FYNNEI. The CDR3 consists of 14 residues.

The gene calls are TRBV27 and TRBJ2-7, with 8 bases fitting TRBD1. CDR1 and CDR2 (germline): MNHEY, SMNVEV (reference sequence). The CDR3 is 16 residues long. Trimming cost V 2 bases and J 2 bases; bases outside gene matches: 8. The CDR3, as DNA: TGTGCCAGCAGTTTAAGCCCAGGGGGCGGGACCTACGAGCAGTACTTC. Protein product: CASSLSPGGGTYEQYF.

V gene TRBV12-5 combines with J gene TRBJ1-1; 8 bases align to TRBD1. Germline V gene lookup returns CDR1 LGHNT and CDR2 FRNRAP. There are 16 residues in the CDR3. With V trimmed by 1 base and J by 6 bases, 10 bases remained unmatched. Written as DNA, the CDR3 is TGTGCTAGTGGTTTGGCTCACAACAGGGGGACTCCTGAAGCTTTCTTT. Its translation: CASGLAHNRGTPEAFF.

The CDR3 protein is CASRPTGGATDTQYF. The DNA for the CDR3 is TGCGCCAGCAGACCTACAGGGGGAGCTACAGATACGCAGTATTTT. This sequence joins TRBV4-1 and TRBJ2-3; 8 bases match TRBD1. This CDR3 region has 15 residues. V gave up 6 bases and J gave up 3 bases; unmatched junction bases: 8. The V gene's germline CDR1 is MGHRA and CDR2 YSYEKL.

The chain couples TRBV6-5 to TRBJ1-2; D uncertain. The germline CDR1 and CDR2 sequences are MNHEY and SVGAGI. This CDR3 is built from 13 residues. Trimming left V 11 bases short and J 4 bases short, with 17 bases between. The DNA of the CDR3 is TGTGCCGCCTCTCCACTGCTTTCCTATGGCTACACCTTC. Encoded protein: CAASPLLSYGYTF.

In nucleotides, the CDR3 is TGTGCCAGCCTCGTGGGGGAGGGGCTAGCCTTCTTT. It yields the protein CASLVGEGLAFF. The chain recombines TRBV5-6 with TRBJ1-1, with D possibly matching TRBD1 (5 bases). The CDR3 covers 12 residues. CDR1 and CDR2 from the germline V gene are SGHDT and YYEEEE. V was cut by 7 bases and J by 14 bases, with 21 bases left in between. Looking up the rest from reference TRBV5-6 and TRBJ1-1 gives the full variable domain: DAGVTQSPTHLIKTRGQQVTLRCSPKSGHDTVSWYQQALGQGPQFIFQYYEEEERQRGNFPDRFSGHQFPNYSSELNVNALLLGDSALYLCASLVGEGLAFFGQGTRLTVV.

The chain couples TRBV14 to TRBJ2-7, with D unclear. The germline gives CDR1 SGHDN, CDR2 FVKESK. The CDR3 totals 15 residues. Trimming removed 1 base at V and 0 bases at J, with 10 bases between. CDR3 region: CASSQGTLSSYEQYF. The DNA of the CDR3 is TGTGCCAGCAGCCAAGGAACCCTCAGCTCCTACGAGCAGTACTTC. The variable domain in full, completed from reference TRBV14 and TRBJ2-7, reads EAGVTQFPSHSVIEKGQTVTLRCDPISGHDNLYWYRRVMGKEIKFLLHFVKESKQDESGMPNNRFLAERTGGTYSTLKVQPAELEDSGVYFCASSQGTLSSYEQYFGPGTRLTVT.

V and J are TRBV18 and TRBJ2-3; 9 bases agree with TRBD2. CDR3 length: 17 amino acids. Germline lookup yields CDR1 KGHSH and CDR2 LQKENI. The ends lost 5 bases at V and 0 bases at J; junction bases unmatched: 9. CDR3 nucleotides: TGTGCCAGCTCAGCCAAACGGAGCGGGGGGAGCACAGATACGCAGTATTTT. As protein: CASSAKRSGGSTDTQYF. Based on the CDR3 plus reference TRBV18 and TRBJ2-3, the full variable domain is NAGVMQNPRHLVRRRGQEARLRCSPMKGHSHVYWYRQLPEEGLKFMVYLQKENIIDESGMPKERFSAEFPKEGPSILRIQQVVRGDSAAYFCASSAKRSGGSTDTQYFGPGTRLTVL.

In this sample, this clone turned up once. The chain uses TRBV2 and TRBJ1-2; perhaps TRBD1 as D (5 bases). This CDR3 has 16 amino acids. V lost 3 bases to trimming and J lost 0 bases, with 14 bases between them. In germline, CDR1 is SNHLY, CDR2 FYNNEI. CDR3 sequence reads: CASSDVARAANYGYTF. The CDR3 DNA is TGTGCCAGCAGTGATGTCGCCAGGGCAGCTAACTATGGCTACACCTTC.

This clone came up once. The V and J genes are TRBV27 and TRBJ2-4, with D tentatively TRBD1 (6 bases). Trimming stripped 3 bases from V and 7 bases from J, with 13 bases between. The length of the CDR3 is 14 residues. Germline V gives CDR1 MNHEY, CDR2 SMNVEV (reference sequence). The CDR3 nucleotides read TGTGCCAGCAGTTTTATTGGGGGCCATAACATTCAGTACTTC. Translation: CASSFIGGHNIQYF.

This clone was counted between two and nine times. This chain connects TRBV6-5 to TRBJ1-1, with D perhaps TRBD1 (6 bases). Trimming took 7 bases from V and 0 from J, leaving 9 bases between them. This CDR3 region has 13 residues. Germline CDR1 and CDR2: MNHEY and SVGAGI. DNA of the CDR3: TGTGCCAGCATGAGGGGGATGAACACTGAAGCTTTCTTT. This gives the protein CASMRGMNTEAFF.

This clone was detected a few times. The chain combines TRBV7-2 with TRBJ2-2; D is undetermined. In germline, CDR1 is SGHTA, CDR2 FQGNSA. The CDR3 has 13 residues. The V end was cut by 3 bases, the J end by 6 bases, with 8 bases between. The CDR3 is CASSFQVSGELFF. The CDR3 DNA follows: TGTGCCAGCAGCTTTCAGGTCTCCGGGGAGCTGTTTTTT. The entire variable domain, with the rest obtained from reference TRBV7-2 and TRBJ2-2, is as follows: GAGVSQSPSNKVTEKGKDVELRCDPISGHTALYWYRQSLGQGLEFLIYFQGNSAPDKSGLPSDRFSAERTGGSVSTLTIQRTQQEDSAVYLCASSFQVSGELFFGEGSRLTVL.

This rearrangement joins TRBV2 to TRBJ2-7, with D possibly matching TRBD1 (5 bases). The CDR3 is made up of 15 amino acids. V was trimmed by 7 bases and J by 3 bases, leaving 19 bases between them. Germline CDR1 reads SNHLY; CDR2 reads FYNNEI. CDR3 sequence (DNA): TGTGCCAGCAAGGGGCCGGACCCTTGGGTCTACGAGCAGTACTTC. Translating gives CASKGPDPWVYEQYF.

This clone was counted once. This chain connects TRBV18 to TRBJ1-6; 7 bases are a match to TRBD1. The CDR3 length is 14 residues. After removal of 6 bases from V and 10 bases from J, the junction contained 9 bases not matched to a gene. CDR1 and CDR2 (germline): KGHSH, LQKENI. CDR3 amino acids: CASSFKGAESPLHF. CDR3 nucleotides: TGTGCCAGCTCCTTCAAGGGGGCAGAATCACCCCTCCACTTT. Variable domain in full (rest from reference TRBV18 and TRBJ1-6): NAGVMQNPRHLVRRRGQEARLRCSPMKGHSHVYWYRQLPEEGLKFMVYLQKENIIDESGMPKERFSAEFPKEGPSILRIQQVVRGDSAAYFCASSFKGAESPLHFGNGTRLTVT.

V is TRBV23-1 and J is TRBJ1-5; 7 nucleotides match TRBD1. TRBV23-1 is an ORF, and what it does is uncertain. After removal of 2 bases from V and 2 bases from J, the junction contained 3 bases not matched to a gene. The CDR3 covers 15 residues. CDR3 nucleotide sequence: TGCGCCAGCAGTCAACACAGGGGTCGCAATCAGCCCCAGCATTTT. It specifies CASSQHRGRNQPQHF.

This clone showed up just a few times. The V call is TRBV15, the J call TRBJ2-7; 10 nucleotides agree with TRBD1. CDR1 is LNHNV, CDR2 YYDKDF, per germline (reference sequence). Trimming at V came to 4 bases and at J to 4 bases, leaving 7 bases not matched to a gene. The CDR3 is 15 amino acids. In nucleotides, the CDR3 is TGTGCCACCAGCATGGGGGGACAGGGGTCTTACGAGCAGTACTTC. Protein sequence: CATSMGGQGSYEQYF.

CDR3 protein: CASSSRHMETQYF. The CDR3 DNA reads as TGTGCCAGCAGCTCGCGACATATGGAGACCCAGTACTTC. The chain recombines TRBV11-2 with TRBJ2-5; D gene uncertain. With 4 bases removed from V and 5 bases from J, the gap between germline ends came to 11 bases. Germline CDR1 and CDR2: SGHAT and FQNNGV. The CDR3 consists of 13 residues.

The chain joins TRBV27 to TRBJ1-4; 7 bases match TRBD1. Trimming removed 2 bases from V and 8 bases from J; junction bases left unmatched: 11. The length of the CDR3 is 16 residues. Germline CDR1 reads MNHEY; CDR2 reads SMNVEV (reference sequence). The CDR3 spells CASSLIFEGAQEKLFF. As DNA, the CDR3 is TGTGCCAGCAGTTTAATTTTTGAGGGGGCGCAGGAAAAACTGTTTTTT.